Reported below is one T cell receptor (beta chain). The sample is drawn from a study of blood T cell repertoires in COVID-19. As for the study in general: Sites in the United States, Italy and Spain provided acute and convalescent COVID-19 samples. PBMCs, B-cell-depleted T cells, or T cells were the source of the cDNA or gDNA that made up the material.

The CDR3 loop spans 16 amino acids. Trimming at V came to 3 bases and at J to 5 bases, leaving 7 bases not matched to a gene. In germline, CDR1 is WNHNN, CDR2 SYGVQD (reference sequence). Per the authors' pipeline: Reference gene primer amplification in the assay estimated nucleated cell counts. The protocol was immunoSEQ multiplex PCR, while the TCRdb copy is restricted to in-frame clones and leaves out a portion. The V and J calls and clone size were taken over from that table, and D and trimming were inferred from the DNA. The profile covers 60,000 to 85,000 clones, with around 75% appearing a single time and 21% taken by the ten largest.

The TCR originated in an older man with acute or convalescent COVID-19. The sample taken for sequencing was peripheral blood. The chain combines TRBV10-1 with TRBJ2-3, with 11 bases identical to TRBD2. CDR3 nucleotides: TGCGCCAGCAGTGAAGTAACTAGCGGGAGTGGAGATACGCAGTATTTT. It encodes CASSEVTSGSGDTQYF.